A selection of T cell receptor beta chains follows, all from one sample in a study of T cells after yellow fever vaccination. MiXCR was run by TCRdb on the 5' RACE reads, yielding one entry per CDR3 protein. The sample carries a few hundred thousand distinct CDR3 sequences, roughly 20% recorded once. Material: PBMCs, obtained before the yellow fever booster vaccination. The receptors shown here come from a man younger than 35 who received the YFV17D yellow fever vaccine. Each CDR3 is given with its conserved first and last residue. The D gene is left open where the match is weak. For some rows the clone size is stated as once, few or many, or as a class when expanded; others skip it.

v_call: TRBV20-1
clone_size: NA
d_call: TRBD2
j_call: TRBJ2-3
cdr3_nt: TGCAGTGCTAGAGCCTGGACTAGAGGTGTAGATACGCAGTATTTT
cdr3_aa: CSARAWTRGVDTQYF

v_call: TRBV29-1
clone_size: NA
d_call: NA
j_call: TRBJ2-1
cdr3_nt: TGCAGCGGGGATTCGGGATCCTACAATGAGCAGTTCTTC
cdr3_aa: CSGDSGSYNEQFF

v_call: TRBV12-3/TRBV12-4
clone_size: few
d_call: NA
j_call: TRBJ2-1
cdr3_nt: TGTGCCAGCAGTCCCAGCGGTTCTTACAATGAGCAGTTCTTC
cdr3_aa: CASSPSGSYNEQFF

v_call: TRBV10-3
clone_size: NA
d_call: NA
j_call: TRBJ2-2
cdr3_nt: TGTGCAACGGGGGGCAGGGAAACCGGGGAGCTGTTTTTT
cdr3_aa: CATGGRETGELFF

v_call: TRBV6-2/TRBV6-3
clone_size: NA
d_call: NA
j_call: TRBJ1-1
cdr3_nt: TGTGCCAGCAGTTACCAGGGAGTTGAAGCTTTCTTT
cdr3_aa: CASSYQGVEAFF

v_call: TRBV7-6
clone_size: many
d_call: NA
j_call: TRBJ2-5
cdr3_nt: TGTGCCAGCAGCTTTGCAGACAGCCAGACCCAGTACTTC
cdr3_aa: CASSFADSQTQYF

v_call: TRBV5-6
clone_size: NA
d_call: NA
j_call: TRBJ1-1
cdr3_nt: TGTGCCAGCCAGCTCCTGGGTGAAGCTTTCTTT
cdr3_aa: CASQLLGEAFF

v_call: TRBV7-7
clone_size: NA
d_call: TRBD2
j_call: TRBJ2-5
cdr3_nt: TGTGCTAGCAGCTTCGGGGAGGGTGTCCAAGAGACCCAGTACTTC
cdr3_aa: CASSFGEGVQETQYF

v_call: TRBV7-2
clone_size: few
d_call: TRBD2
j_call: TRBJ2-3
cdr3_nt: TGTGCCAGCAGGGGTGGAGCGGGAGGGACAGATACGCAGTATTTT
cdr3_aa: CASRGGAGGTDTQYF

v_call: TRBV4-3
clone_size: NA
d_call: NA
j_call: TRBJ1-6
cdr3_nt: TGCGCCAGCAGCCAAGAAGCGGCAAGTTATAATTCACCCCTCCACTTT
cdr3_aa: CASSQEAASYNSPLHF

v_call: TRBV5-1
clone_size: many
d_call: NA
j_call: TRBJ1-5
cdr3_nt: TGCGCCAGCAGCTTGGACGGGGGAGACAATCAGCCCCAGCATTTT
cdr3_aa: CASSLDGGDNQPQHF

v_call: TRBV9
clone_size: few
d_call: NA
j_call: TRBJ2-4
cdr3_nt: TGTGCCAGCAGCGTAGGGCAGGAGGTAACCAAAAACATTCAGTACTTC
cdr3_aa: CASSVGQEVTKNIQYF

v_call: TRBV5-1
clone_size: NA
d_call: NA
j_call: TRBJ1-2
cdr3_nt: TGCGCCAGCAGTTCTCGTGCTAACTATGGCTACACCTTC
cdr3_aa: CASSSRANYGYTF

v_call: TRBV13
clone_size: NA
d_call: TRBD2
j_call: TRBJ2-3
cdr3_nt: TGTGCCAGCAGCCACGGGACTAGCGGGGGGGCCACTCAGAGGGATACGCAGTATTTT
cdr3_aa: CASSHGTSGGATQRDTQYF

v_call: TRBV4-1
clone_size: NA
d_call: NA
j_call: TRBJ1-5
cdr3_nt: TGCGCCAGCAGCCGAAACCCCCCGGCGGGCGGCAATCAGCCCCAGCATTTT
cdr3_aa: CASSRNPPAGGNQPQHF

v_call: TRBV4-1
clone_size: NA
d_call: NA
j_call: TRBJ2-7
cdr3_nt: TGCGCCAGCAGCCAAGTTGCAGGGGATTCCGTCGAGCAGTACTTC
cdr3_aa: CASSQVAGDSVEQYF

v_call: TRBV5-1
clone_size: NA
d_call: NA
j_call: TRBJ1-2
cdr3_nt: TGCGCCAGCAGCTCCCAATTTGGCTACACCTTC
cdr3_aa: CASSSQFGYTF

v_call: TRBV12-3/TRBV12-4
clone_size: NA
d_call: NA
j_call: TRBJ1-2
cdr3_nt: TGTGCCAGCAGTTTACCGACAGCCTATGGCTACACCTTC
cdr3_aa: CASSLPTAYGYTF

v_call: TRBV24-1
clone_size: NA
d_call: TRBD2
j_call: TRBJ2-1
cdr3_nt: TGTGCCACCAGTGATTTAGAAGGCGGGGGGGCCGCCCGGAATGAGCAGTTCTTC
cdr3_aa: CATSDLEGGGAARNEQFF

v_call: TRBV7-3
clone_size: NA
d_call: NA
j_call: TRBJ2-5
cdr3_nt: TGTGCCAGCAGCCGGACCAGCTCAGAGACCCAGTACTTC
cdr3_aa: CASSRTSSETQYF

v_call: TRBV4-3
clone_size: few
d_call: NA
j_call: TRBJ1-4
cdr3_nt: TGCGCCAGCAGCCAAGATTGGTGGGGGCGCGGTGAAAAACTGTTTTTT
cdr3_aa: CASSQDWWGRGEKLFF

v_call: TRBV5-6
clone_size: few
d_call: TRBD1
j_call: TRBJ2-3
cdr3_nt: TGTGCCAGCAGCTACGGACAGGGGGCTGGAGATACGCAGTATTTT
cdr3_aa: CASSYGQGAGDTQYF

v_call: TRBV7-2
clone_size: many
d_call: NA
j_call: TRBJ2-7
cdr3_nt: TGTGCCAGCAGCTTAGGATTGGACGCCTACGAGCAGTACTTC
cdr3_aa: CASSLGLDAYEQYF

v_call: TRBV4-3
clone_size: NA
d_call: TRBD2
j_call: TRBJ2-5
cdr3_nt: TGCGCCAGCAGCCGGCTAGCGGGGCAAGAGACCCAGTACTTC
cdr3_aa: CASSRLAGQETQYF

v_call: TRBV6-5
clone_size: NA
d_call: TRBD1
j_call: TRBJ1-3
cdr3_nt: TGTGCCAGCAGTTACTCCGGGACAGGTTCCGGAAACACCATATATTTT
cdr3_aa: CASSYSGTGSGNTIYF

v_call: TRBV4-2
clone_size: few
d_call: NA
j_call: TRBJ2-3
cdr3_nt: TGTGCCAGCAGCCCCCTAGGGTGGTCCGCAGATACGCAGTATTTT
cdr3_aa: CASSPLGWSADTQYF

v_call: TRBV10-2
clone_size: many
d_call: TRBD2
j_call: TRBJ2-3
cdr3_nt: TGCGCCAGCAGTGAGGCGAGCGGGGTTAAGCAGTATTTT
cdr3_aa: CASSEASGVKQYF

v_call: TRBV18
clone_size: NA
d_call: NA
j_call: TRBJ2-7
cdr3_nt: TGTGCCAGCTCTCTATTGTCTGGCGGGCATGCGTCCTACGAGCAGTACTTC
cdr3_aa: CASSLLSGGHASYEQYF

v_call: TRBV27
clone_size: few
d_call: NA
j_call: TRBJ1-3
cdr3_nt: TGTGCCAGCAGCCGGGGCCCAGGTTGGGGGGCAGAGGGTGGAAACACCATATATTTT
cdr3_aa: CASSRGPGWGAEGGNTIYF

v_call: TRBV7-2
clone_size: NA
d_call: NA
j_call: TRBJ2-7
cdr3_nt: TGTGCCAGCAGCTTAGTCGTCCGGAGAGTCTACGAGCAGTACTTC
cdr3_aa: CASSLVVRRVYEQYF

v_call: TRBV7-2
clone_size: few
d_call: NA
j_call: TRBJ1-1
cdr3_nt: TGTGCCAGCAGCCGATTAGGCCCCAACACTGAAGCTTTCTTT
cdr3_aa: CASSRLGPNTEAFF

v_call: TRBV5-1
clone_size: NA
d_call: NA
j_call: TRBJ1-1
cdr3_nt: TGCGCCAGCAGCTCAACGGGGCGCGCACAGAGAGCTTTCTTT
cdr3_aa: CASSSTGRAQRAFF

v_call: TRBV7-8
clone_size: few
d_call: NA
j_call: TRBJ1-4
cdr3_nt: TGTGCCAGCAGCTTGACAGTGCACCATGAAAAACTGTTTTTT
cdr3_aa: CASSLTVHHEKLFF

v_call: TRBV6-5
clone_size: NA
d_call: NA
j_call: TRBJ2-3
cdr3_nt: TGTGCCAGCAGTTACGGCAGGGGCAACACAGATACGCAGTATTTT
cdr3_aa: CASSYGRGNTDTQYF

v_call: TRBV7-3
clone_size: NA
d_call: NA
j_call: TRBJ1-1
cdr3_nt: TGTGGATATTTAGTACCCAAGAGGGTCACTGAAGCTTTCTTT
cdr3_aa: CGYLVPKRVTEAFF

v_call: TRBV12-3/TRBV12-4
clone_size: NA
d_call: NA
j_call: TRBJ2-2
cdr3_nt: TGTGCCAGCAGATTAGCGGAGCGGAACACCGGGGAGCTGTTTTTT
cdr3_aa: CASRLAERNTGELFF

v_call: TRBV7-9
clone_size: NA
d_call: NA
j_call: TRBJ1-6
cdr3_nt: TGTGCCAGCAGCTCGTTTGGGGGGTCACCCCTCCACTTT
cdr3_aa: CASSSFGGSPLHF

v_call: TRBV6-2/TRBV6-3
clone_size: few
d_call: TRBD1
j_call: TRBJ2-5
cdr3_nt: TGTGCCAGCAGTCTACAGGGGGCCCCCCAAGAGACCCAGTACTTC
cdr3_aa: CASSLQGAPQETQYF

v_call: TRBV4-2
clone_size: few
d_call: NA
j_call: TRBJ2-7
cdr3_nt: TGTGCCAGCAGCCAGTCAGGGCGGGGTTCCTACGAGCAGTACTTC
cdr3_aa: CASSQSGRGSYEQYF